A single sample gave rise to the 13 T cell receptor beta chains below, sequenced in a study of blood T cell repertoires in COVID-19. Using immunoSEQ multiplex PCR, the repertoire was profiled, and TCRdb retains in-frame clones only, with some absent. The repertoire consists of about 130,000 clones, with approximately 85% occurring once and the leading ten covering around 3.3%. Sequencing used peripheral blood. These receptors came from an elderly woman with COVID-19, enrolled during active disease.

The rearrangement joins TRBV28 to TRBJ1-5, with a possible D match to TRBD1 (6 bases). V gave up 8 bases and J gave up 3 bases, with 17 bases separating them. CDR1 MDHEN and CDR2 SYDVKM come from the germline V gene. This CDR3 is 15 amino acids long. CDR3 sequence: CASLSPQGNNQPQHF. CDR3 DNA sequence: TGTGCCAGCCTGTCCCCCCAGGGGAACAATCAGCCCCAGCATTTT.

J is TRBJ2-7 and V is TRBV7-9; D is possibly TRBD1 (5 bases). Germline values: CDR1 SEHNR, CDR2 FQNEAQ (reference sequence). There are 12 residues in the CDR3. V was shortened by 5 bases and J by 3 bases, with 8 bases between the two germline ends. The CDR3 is CASSTGFYEQYF. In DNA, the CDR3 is TGTGCCAGCAGCACAGGTTTCTACGAGCAGTACTTC.

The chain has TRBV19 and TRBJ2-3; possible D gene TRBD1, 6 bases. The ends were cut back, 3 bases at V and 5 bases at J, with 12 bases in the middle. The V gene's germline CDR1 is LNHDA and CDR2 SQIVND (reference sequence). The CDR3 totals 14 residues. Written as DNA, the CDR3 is TGTGCCAGTAGTATTGGGGGCCCTAAAGATACGCAGTATTTT. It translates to CASSIGGPKDTQYF.

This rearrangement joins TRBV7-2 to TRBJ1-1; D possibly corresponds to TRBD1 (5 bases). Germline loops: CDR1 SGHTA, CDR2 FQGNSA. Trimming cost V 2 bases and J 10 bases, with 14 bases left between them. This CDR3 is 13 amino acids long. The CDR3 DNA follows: TGTGCCAGCAGCTTAAATTACAACAGGCTAGCTTTCTTT. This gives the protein CASSLNYNRLAFF.

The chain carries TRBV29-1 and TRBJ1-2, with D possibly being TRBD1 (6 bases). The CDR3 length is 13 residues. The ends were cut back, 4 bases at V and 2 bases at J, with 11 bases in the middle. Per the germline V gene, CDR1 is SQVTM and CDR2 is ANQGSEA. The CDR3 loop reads CSVAVGQNYGYTF. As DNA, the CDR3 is TGCAGCGTTGCCGTGGGACAAAACTATGGCTACACCTTC.

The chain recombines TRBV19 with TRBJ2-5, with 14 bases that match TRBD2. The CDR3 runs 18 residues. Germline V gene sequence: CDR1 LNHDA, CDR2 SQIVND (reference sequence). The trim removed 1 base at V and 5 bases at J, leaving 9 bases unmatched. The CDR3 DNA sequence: TGTGCCAGTAGTATAGTGGGGACTAGCGGGAGAGCTCGGGAGACCCAGTACTTC. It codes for CASSIVGTSGRARETQYF.

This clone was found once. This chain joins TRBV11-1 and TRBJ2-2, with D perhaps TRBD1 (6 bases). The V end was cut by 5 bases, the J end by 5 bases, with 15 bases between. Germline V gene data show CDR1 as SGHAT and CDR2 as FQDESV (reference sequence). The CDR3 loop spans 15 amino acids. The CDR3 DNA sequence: TGTGCCAGCAGCCTCCGGGACACCGGTACCGGGGAGCTGTTTTTT. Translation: CASSLRDTGTGELFF.

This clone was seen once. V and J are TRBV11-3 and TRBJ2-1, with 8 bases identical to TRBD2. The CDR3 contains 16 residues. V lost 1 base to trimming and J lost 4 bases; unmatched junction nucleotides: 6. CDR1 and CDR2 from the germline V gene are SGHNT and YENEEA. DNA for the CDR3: TGTGCCAGCAGCTTAGTCCCTACTAGCGGTTACAATGAGCAGTTCTTC. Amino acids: CASSLVPTSGYNEQFF.

CDR3 nucleotides: TGTGCCAGCAGAGATGCGGGGTACGAGCAGTACTTC. This gives the protein CASRDAGYEQYF. The chain is built from TRBV7-2 and TRBJ2-7; tentative D call: TRBD2 (6 bases). Trimming pared 6 bases from V and 4 bases from J, leaving 10 bases between. There are 12 residues in the CDR3. The germline gives CDR1 SGHTA, CDR2 FQGNSA.

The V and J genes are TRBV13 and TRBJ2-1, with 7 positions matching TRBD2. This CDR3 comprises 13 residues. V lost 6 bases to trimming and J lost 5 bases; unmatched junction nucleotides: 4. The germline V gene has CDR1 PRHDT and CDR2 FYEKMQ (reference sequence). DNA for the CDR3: TGTGCCAGCAGAGGGACTATAGACAATGAGCAGTTCTTC. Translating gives CASRGTIDNEQFF.

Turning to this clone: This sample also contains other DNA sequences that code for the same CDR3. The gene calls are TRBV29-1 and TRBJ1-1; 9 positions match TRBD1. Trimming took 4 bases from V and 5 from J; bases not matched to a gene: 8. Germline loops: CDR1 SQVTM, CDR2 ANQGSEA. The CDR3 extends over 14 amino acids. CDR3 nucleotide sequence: TGCAGCGTTGCGTACTCACAGGGGGCTACTGAAGCTTTCTTT. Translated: CSVAYSQGATEAFF.

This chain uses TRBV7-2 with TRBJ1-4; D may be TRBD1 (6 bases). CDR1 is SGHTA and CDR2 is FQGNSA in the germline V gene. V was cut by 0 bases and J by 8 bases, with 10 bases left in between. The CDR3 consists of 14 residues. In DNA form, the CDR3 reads TGTGCCAGCAGCTTAGCCTTCAGGGGCGAAAAACTGTTTTTT. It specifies CASSLAFRGEKLFF.

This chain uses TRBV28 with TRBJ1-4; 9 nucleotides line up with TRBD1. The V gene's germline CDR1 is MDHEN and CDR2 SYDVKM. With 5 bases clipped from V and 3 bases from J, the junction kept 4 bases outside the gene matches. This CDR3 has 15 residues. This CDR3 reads CASSLGTGPNEKLFF. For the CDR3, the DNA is TGTGCCAGCAGTCTCGGGACAGGGCCTAATGAAAAACTGTTTTTT.